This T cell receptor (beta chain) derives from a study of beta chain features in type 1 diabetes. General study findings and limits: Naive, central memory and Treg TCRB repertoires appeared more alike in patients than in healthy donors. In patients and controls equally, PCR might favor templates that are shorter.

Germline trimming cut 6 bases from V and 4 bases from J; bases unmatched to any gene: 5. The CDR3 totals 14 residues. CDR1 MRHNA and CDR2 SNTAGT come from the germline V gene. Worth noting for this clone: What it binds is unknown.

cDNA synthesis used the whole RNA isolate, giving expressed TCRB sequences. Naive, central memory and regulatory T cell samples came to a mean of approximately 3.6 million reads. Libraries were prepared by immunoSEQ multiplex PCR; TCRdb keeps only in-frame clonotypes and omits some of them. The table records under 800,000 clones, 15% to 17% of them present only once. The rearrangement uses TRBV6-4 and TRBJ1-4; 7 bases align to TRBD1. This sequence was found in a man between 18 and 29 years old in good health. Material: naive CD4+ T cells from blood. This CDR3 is CASRMDRLNEKLFF. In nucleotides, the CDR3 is TGTGCCAGCAGGATGGACAGGCTTAATGAAAAACTGTTTTTT.